Shown below are 15 T cell receptor beta chains from a single sample sequenced in a study of regulatory T cells in long-lasting Graves disease. In building TCR beta libraries, iRepertoire HTBI primers were used together with Arm-PCR of CDR3 regions. TCRdb analysed the multiplex PCR reads with MiXCR anew, one entry per CDR3 protein. The sample contains about 220,000 distinct CDR3 sequences, less than 20% of which appear only once. Described time point: newly diagnosed GD, antithyroid drugs for less than 3 months. Making the TCR library involved RNA that had been extracted from PBMCs. These data were also filed under a second study, of T cells in Graves' hyperthyroidism and ophthalmopathy.

Sample: peripheral blood mononuclear cells (PBMCs), taken at new diagnosis, from a patient treated with antithyroid drugs. These receptors all come from a woman under 40 with Graves disease.

This clonotype was seen at least ten times. The rearrangement links TRBV28 to TRBJ1-2, with 8 nucleotides matching TRBD1. Germline V gives CDR1 MDHEN, CDR2 SYDVKM. The CDR3 covers 16 residues. Losses at the gene ends were 4 bases for V and 1 base for J; bases not matched to a gene: 8. CDR3 coding DNA: TGTGCCAGCAGTTCCCCCCGGGACAGGCTTAACTATGGCTACACCTTC. It is translated as CASSSPRDRLNYGYTF.

This clonotype was counted ten times or more. The rearrangement uses TRBV6-1 and TRBJ1-5; a weak D match, TRBD1 (5 bases). The CDR3 sequence is 16 residues long. Germline V gives CDR1 MNHNS, CDR2 SASEGT. V was trimmed by 7 bases and J by 3 bases, leaving 19 bases between them. In DNA form, the CDR3 reads TGTGCCAGCAAACCCTCAAGGTCAGGGACCAATCAGCCCCAGCATTTT. It specifies CASKPSRSGTNQPQHF.

The gene calls are TRBV10-3 and TRBJ1-5, with a weak D call TRBD1 (6 bases). Germline CDR1 ENHRY, CDR2 SYGVKD. The CDR3 consists of 15 residues. V was clipped by 10 bases and J by 3 bases, with 19 bases between them. The CDR3 nucleotides read TGTGCCAGCAGCCCCCCCGGACAGCCCAATCAGCCCCAGCATTTT. This codes for CASSPPGQPNQPQHF.

The chain is built from TRBV7-8 and TRBJ2-4, with TRBD1 matching 8 bases. Looked up from germline, CDR1 is SGHVS and CDR2 is FQNEAQ. The CDR3 has 15 amino acids. V shed 6 bases and J 4 bases; nucleotides not matched to a gene: 8. CDR3 DNA: TGTGCCAGCAGTCAAGCCCGGACAGGGAAAAACATTCAGTACTTC. This sequence encodes CASSQARTGKNIQYF.

This clonotype was seen ten or more times. This rearrangement joins TRBV30 to TRBJ2-7, with 8 bases that match TRBD2. With V trimmed by 5 bases and J by 4 bases, 25 bases remained unmatched. Germline V gives CDR1 GTSNPN, CDR2 SVGIG (reference sequence). The CDR3 totals 19 residues. The CDR3 sequence: CAWDPARGGPYGENYEQYF. DNA for the CDR3: TGTGCCTGGGACCCCGCCCGCGGGGGGCCCTATGGCGAAAATTACGAGCAGTACTTC.

The chain employs TRBV5-5 and TRBJ2-1; D perhaps matches TRBD1 (6 bases). The last part of the DNA fits TRBJ2-5 better; the J call may be wrong. The CDR3 contains 13 residues. The germline V gene encodes CDR1 SGHKS and CDR2 YYEKEE (reference sequence). In DNA form, the CDR3 reads TGTGCCAGCAGCTCCGATCAGGGGGAGACCCAGTACTTC. Amino acids: CASSSDQGETQYF.

This clonotype has at least ten counts. This chain links TRBV2 with TRBJ2-3; 8 bases agree with TRBD2. V shed 10 bases and J 0 bases; nucleotides not matched to a gene: 6. Germline V gene lookup returns CDR1 SNHLY and CDR2 FYNNEI. This CDR3 is 14 amino acids long. The CDR3, as DNA: TGTGCCACCCAACTAGCGGCTAGCACAGATACGCAGTATTTT. Translation: CATQLAASTDTQYF.

This clonotype was seen repeatedly, ten times or more. This chain uses TRBV15 with TRBJ1-1; 7 positions match TRBD1. The CDR3 runs 15 residues. The J segment lost 6 bases and the V segment lost 3 bases, leaving 10 bases of the junction unmatched. Germline V gives CDR1 LNHNV, CDR2 YYDKDF (reference sequence). CDR3 sequence reads: CATSRLETGSPEAFF. The CDR3 DNA sequence: TGTGCCACCAGCAGGCTAGAGACAGGGTCCCCTGAAGCTTTCTTT.

Many counts were recorded for this clonotype. The chain combines TRBV2 with TRBJ2-4; D may match TRBD1 or TRBD2 (5 bases each). The CDR3 has 18 amino acids. Germline loops: CDR1 SNHLY, CDR2 FYNNEI. V was shortened by 2 bases and J by 7 bases, with 24 bases between the two germline ends. This CDR3 is CASSESLVRGPPGNIQYF. DNA of the CDR3: TGTGCCAGCAGTGAAAGCTTGGTTCGGGGACCCCCCGGGAACATTCAGTACTTC.

This clonotype was observed at least ten times. This chain uses TRBV6-1 with TRBJ1-1; D perhaps matches TRBD1 (5 bases). V lost 5 bases, J lost 3 bases, and 10 bases lay in between. The CDR3 sequence is 13 residues long. Looked up from germline, CDR1 is MNHNS and CDR2 is SASEGT. CDR3 amino acids: CASSQTEDTEAFF. In DNA form, the CDR3 reads TGTGCCAGCAGTCAGACAGAGGACACTGAAGCTTTCTTT.

The chain links TRBV6-1 to TRBJ2-7; D could derive from TRBD1 or TRBD2 (5 bases each). The CDR3 is made up of 13 amino acids. Trimming removed 8 bases at V and 7 bases at J, with 18 bases between. The V gene's germline CDR1 is MNHNS and CDR2 SASEGT. For the CDR3, the DNA is TGTGCCAGCCAGGACCGGGGACGCAGTGAGCAGTACTTC. Translated: CASQDRGRSEQYF.

At least ten counts were recorded for this clonotype. The chain uses TRBV30 and TRBJ1-2; the D gene is possibly TRBD1 (6 bases). Germline loops: CDR1 GTSNPN, CDR2 SVGIG (reference sequence). The CDR3 totals 11 residues. The V end was cut by 1 base, the J end by 8 bases, with 8 bases between. CDR3 coding DNA: TGTGCCTGGAGTGGGGGGGGCGGCTACACCTTC. Translating gives CAWSGGGGYTF.

This clonotype appeared many times. The gene calls are TRBV20-1 and TRBJ2-1; TRBD2 aligns across 9 bases. CDR1 is DFQATT and CDR2 is SNEGSKA in the germline V gene (reference sequence). This CDR3 comprises 15 residues. V was clipped by 6 bases and J by 0 bases; unmatched bases: 6. CDR3 loop: CSAYSGSTSYNEQFF. In DNA, the CDR3 is TGCAGTGCGTATAGCGGGAGTACCTCCTACAATGAGCAGTTCTTC.

This clonotype came up once. The J gene is TRBJ2-1, the V gene TRBV11-2; 10 nucleotides agree with TRBD2. The CDR3 is 14 residues long. After removal of 5 bases from V and 6 bases from J, the junction contained 4 bases not matched to a gene. Looked up from germline, CDR1 is SGHAT and CDR2 is FQNNGV. The CDR3 nucleotides read TGTGCCAGCAGCATTCTAGCGGGGGCCAATGAGCAGTTCTTC. It encodes CASSILAGANEQFF.

This clonotype was seen at least ten times. The CDR3 here is CASLASGRPYEQYF. CDR3 in DNA: TGTGCCAGCCTGGCTAGCGGTAGACCCTACGAGCAGTACTTC. This rearrangement joins TRBV2 to TRBJ2-7, with 7 bases identical to TRBD2. CDR1 SNHLY and CDR2 FYNNEI come from the germline V gene. The ends lost 8 bases at V and 2 bases at J; junction bases unmatched: 9. The CDR3 spans 14 residues.